The clone carrying this T cell receptor (beta chain) was seen once. A second PCR, run for roughly 7 to 11 cycles, used a sample-barcoded 5' primer plus a J-beta primer mix. TCRdb recomputed calls from the 5' RACE reads with MiXCR, one row per CDR3 protein. The sample yields more than 550,000 distinct CDR3 sequences, around a fifth seen once. The data originate from a study of blood T cells in healthy people across ages. V shed 5 bases and J 4 bases; nucleotides not matched to a gene: 8. This CDR3 has 16 amino acids. Germline V CDR1 and CDR2: SGHTA, FQGNSA. Each individual donor underwent a draw of 8.5 to 10 milliliters of peripheral blood.

Sequencing input: blood. The V call is TRBV7-2, the J call TRBJ2-5; 12 positions agree with TRBD2. The TCR sequence derives from a man between 65 and 80 years old in good health. CDR3 in DNA: TGTGCCAGCAGCCTAGGACTAGCGGGAATGGGAGAGACCCAGTACTTC. It translates to CASSLGLAGMGETQYF.